The 13 T cell receptor beta chains listed next were all sequenced from one sample in a study of blood T cell repertoires in COVID-19. Sequencing used immunoSEQ multiplex PCR; TCRdb keeps in-frame clones, though not all of them. The sample comprises 78,000 or so clones, about 91% of which are singletons, and 5% to 8% rests with the top ten. The sequenced sample consisted of peripheral blood. Receptors originate from a woman aged 50 to 60 with acute or convalescent COVID-19.

V gene TRBV7-9 combines with J gene TRBJ2-2; 11 bases align to TRBD2. Trimming cost V 5 bases and J 6 bases; bases outside gene matches: 8. Germline-derived CDR1 and CDR2 are SEHNR and FQNEAQ (reference sequence). The CDR3 loop spans 16 amino acids. CDR3 bases: TGTGCCAGCAGCGCAGGACTAGCGGGCGATTCCGGGGAGCTGTTTTTT. It translates to CASSAGLAGDSGELFF.

This clone was picked up one time. The chain is built from TRBV7-9 and TRBJ2-2; D perhaps matches TRBD1 (6 bases). In germline, CDR1 is SEHNR, CDR2 FQNEAQ (reference sequence). V was shortened by 4 bases and J by 4 bases, with 13 bases between the two germline ends. This CDR3 is 15 amino acids long. The CDR3 region is CASSSRQGSTGELFF. The CDR3 coding sequence is TGTGCCAGCAGCTCGCGTCAGGGGAGCACCGGGGAGCTGTTTTTT.

The J gene is TRBJ2-3, the V gene TRBV15; a weak D match, TRBD2 (7 bases). Germline lookup yields CDR1 LNHNV and CDR2 YYDKDF (reference sequence). Trimming removed 1 base at V and 5 bases at J, with 13 bases between. The CDR3 loop spans 15 amino acids. This CDR3 is CATSRVGGLGDTQYF. The CDR3 region has the DNA TGTGCCACCAGCAGAGTGGGGGGGCTTGGAGATACGCAGTATTTT.

This rearrangement joins TRBV15 to TRBJ2-3; TRBD1 matches 10 bases. CDR1 LNHNV and CDR2 YYDKDF come from the germline V gene (reference sequence). This CDR3 has 18 amino acids. The J segment lost 4 bases and the V segment lost 0 bases, leaving 10 bases of the junction unmatched. The CDR3 sequence: CATSRDARQGAVSDTQYF. CDR3 DNA: TGTGCCACCAGCAGAGATGCCCGACAGGGGGCTGTTTCAGATACGCAGTATTTT.

The chain couples TRBV24-1 to TRBJ2-1; perhaps TRBD2 as D (5 bases). This CDR3 is 15 amino acids long. Per the germline V gene, CDR1 is KGHDR and CDR2 is SFDVKD. The germline V and J ends were trimmed by 7 bases and 5 bases, with 17 bases remaining between them. The DNA of the CDR3 is TGTGCCACCAGCCGGGATGGGGTTAACCACAATGAGCAGTTCTTC. Amino acid sequence: CATSRDGVNHNEQFF.

The V gene is TRBV19, the J gene TRBJ1-5; TRBD1 is a possible D gene (5 bases). The germline V gene encodes CDR1 LNHDA and CDR2 SQIVND (reference sequence). The CDR3 has 17 residues. V gave up 0 bases and J gave up 2 bases, with 14 bases separating them. The CDR3, as DNA: TGTGCCAGTAGTATAGATCCCAGGGTCGGCCGCAATCAGCCCCAGCATTTT. Translated, it gives CASSIDPRVGRNQPQHF.

The V and J genes are TRBV18 and TRBJ2-1; 8 nucleotides match TRBD2. The V segment lost 2 bases and the J segment 12 bases; nucleotides outside the gene matches: 15. The CDR3 consists of 16 residues. The V gene's germline CDR1 is KGHSH and CDR2 LQKENI. The CDR3 protein is CASSPDSGGASLGQFF. The CDR3 coding sequence is TGTGCCAGCTCACCAGATTCGGGGGGGGCCAGTCTTGGGCAGTTCTTC.

This clone showed up just a few times. The genes are TRBV10-1 and TRBJ1-1; D is uncertain. This CDR3 is built from 13 residues. Germline-derived CDR1 and CDR2 are WNHNN and SYGVQD (reference sequence). Trimming stripped 0 bases from V and 4 bases from J, with 6 bases between. The CDR3 nucleotides read TGCGCCAGCAGTGAGTCGTCCGGCACTGAAGCTTTCTTT. Its translation: CASSESSGTEAFF.

V is TRBV5-6 and J is TRBJ1-1; the D gene is possibly TRBD1 (5 bases). Deletions cut 0 bases from V and 4 bases from J, with 13 bases between. This CDR3 spans 15 amino acids. CDR1 and CDR2 from the germline V gene are SGHDT and YYEEEE. The CDR3 sequence is CASSLVGEVSTEAFF. The CDR3 DNA is TGTGCCAGCAGCTTGGTAGGGGAGGTTAGCACTGAAGCTTTCTTT.

This chain connects TRBV19 to TRBJ2-2; D might be TRBD2 (5 bases). CDR1 is LNHDA, CDR2 SQIVND, per germline (reference sequence). V dropped 10 bases and J dropped 0 bases, with 21 bases sitting between them. The CDR3 has 17 amino acids. The CDR3 bases are TGTGCCACACACTTAGGGATACCGGGATCGAACACCGGGGAGCTGTTTTTT. This translates into CATHLGIPGSNTGELFF. The whole variable domain, filled in from reference TRBV19 and TRBJ2-2, reads DGGITQSPKYLFRKEGQNVTLSCEQNLNHDAMYWYRQDPGQGLRLIYYSQIVNDFQKGDIAEGYSVSREKKESFPLTVTSAQKNPTAFYLCATHLGIPGSNTGELFFGEGSRLTVL.

V usage is TRBV6-5 and J usage is TRBJ2-3; a possible D gene is TRBD2 (5 bases). Germline values: CDR1 MNHEY, CDR2 SVGAGI. Deletions cut 7 bases from V and 6 bases from J, with 11 bases between. There are 12 residues in the CDR3. The CDR3 coding sequence is TGTGCCAGCATGCCCACGGGGGATACGCAGTATTTT. Encoded protein: CASMPTGDTQYF.

This chain uses TRBV29-1 with TRBJ2-6; D not certain. CDR3 length: 13 residues. Germline CDR1 reads SQVTM; CDR2 reads ANQGSEA. Between the trimmed V and J ends, which lost 4 bases and 2 bases, there was a span of 6 bases. The CDR3: CSVAQTGANVLTF. The CDR3, as DNA: TGCAGCGTTGCCCAAACTGGGGCCAACGTCCTGACTTTC.

This chain connects TRBV7-9 to TRBJ1-1, with D uncertain. V was pared by 5 bases and J by 4 bases, with 14 bases between. This CDR3 has 14 amino acids. CDR1 is SEHNR and CDR2 is FQNEAQ in the germline V gene (reference sequence). The CDR3 loop is CASSTPIDRTEAFF. The CDR3 bases are TGTGCCAGCAGCACCCCGATAGATCGCACTGAAGCTTTCTTT.